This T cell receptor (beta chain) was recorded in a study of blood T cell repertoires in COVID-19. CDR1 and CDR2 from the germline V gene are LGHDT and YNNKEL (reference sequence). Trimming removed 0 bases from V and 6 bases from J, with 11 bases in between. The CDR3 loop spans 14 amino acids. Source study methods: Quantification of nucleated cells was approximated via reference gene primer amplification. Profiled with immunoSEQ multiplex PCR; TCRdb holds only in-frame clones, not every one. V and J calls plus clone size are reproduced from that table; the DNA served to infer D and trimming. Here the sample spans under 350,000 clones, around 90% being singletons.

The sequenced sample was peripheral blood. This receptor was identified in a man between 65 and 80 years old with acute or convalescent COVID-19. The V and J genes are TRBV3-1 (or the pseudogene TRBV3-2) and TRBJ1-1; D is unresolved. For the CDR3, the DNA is TGTGCCAGCAGCCAAGATCTTAGTGTGCCTGAAGCTTTCTTT. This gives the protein CASSQDLSVPEAFF.